These 20 T cell receptor beta chains came from one sample sequenced in a study of T cell clones after liver transplantation. Only in-frame clones appear in the TCRdb table, and some are missing; sequencing was by immunoSEQ multiplex PCR. The sample yields fewer than 45,000 clones, around 84% seen once. Sequences were derived from CD4+ T cells from blood, sampled 24 months after liver transplant. Source of these receptors: a human patient who received a liver transplant. A subset of T cells may come from the graft donor.

The rearrangement links TRBV25-1 to TRBJ1-1, with D possibly TRBD1 on 5 matching bases. This CDR3 contains 14 residues. The V end was cut by 8 bases, the J end by 5 bases, with 18 bases between. CDR1 is MGHDK and CDR2 is SYGVNS in the germline V gene. CDR3 residues: CASEPLRGSTEAFF. In nucleotides, the CDR3 is TGTGCCAGCGAGCCTCTGAGGGGCTCGACTGAAGCTTTCTTT. The whole variable domain, remainder taken from reference TRBV25-1 and TRBJ1-1, is EADIYQTPRYLVIGTGKKITLECSQTMGHDKMYWYQQDPGMELHLIHYSYGVNSTEKGDLSSESTVSRIRTEHFPLTLESARPSHTSQYLCASEPLRGSTEAFFGQGTRLTVV.

The rearrangement links TRBV6-1 to TRBJ2-1, with D tentatively TRBD2 (6 bases). Germline CDR1 and CDR2: MNHNS and SASEGT. The ends were cut back, 6 bases at V and 0 bases at J, with 12 bases in the middle. CDR3 size: 15 residues. This chain's CDR3 is CASRGGRSSYNEQFF. In DNA form, the CDR3 reads TGTGCCAGCAGGGGAGGTCGAAGCTCCTACAATGAGCAGTTCTTC.

The chain uses TRBV5-4 and TRBJ2-1; tentative D call: TRBD2 (5 bases). Between the trimmed V and J ends, which lost 0 bases and 3 bases, there was a span of 10 bases. The length of the CDR3 is 15 residues. Germline assignment: CDR1 SGHNT and CDR2 YYREEE (reference sequence). CDR3 bases: TGTGCCAGCAGCTTGGGGACTTCGGGCTACAATGAGCAGTTCTTC. It codes for CASSLGTSGYNEQFF.

The chain joins TRBV5-6 to TRBJ1-2, with 8 bases that match TRBD1. Looked up from germline, CDR1 is SGHDT and CDR2 is YYEEEE. Trimming removed 5 bases from V and 8 bases from J; junction bases left unmatched: 11. This CDR3 is built from 14 residues. CDR3 nucleotide sequence: TGTGCCAGCAGATCGGACAGGGCGGATTGGGGCTACACCTTC. Translating gives CASRSDRADWGYTF.

This chain links TRBV4-1 with TRBJ2-7; 12 positions match TRBD1. Germline V gene data show CDR1 as MGHRA and CDR2 as YSYEKL. The CDR3 sequence is 15 residues long. V lost 3 bases to trimming and J lost 6 bases; unmatched junction nucleotides: 6. The CDR3 nucleotides read TGCGCCAGCAGCCACCTCGGGACAGGGGGCTTCGAGCAGTACTTC. Translating gives CASSHLGTGGFEQYF.

This chain links TRBV5-1 with TRBJ1-1; no reliable D call. The CDR3 totals 15 residues. Germline CDR1 reads SGHRS; CDR2 reads YFSETQ. The V end lost 2 bases, the J end lost 4 bases, and 15 bases lay between the germline ends. Written as DNA, the CDR3 is TGCGCCAGCAGCTTCCAGTGGTCTGGCGGCACTGAAGCTTTCTTT. Translating gives CASSFQWSGGTEAFF.

The chain recombines TRBV7-2 with TRBJ2-2; TRBD1 matches at 9 bases. Germline lookup yields CDR1 SGHTA and CDR2 FQGNSA. The CDR3 covers 16 residues. The V gene end was trimmed by 0 bases and the J gene end by 7 bases; junction bases not matched to a gene: 6. The CDR3 sequence: CASSLAGQGFRGELFF. The CDR3 nucleotides are TGTGCCAGCAGCTTAGCGGGACAGGGCTTCCGCGGGGAGCTGTTTTTT.

This chain connects TRBV7-7 to TRBJ2-5; 8 bases line up with TRBD1. Germline-derived CDR1 and CDR2 are SSHAT and FNYEAQ (reference sequence). This CDR3 has 15 residues. V was clipped by 1 base and J by 2 bases; unmatched bases: 3. The CDR3 loop reads CASSLGQGTQETQYF. CDR3 nucleotides: TGTGCCAGCAGCTTAGGACAGGGGACACAAGAGACCCAGTACTTC.

The J gene is TRBJ1-1, the V gene TRBV5-1; D is perhaps TRBD1 (6 bases). Trimming pared 0 bases from V and 0 bases from J, leaving 12 bases between. There are 16 residues in the CDR3. Per germline, CDR1 SGHRS and CDR2 YFSETQ. The CDR3 coding sequence is TGCGCCAGCAGCTTGGTAGGGGGGCGGATGAACACTGAAGCTTTCTTT. It yields the protein CASSLVGGRMNTEAFF.

This clone has more than one count but fewer than ten. The chain recombines TRBV28 with TRBJ1-5, with D possibly TRBD1 on 5 matching bases. CDR3 length: 14 residues. Trimming stripped 7 bases from V and 2 bases from J, with 12 bases between. From germline, CDR1 is MDHEN and CDR2 SYDVKM. CDR3 sequence reads: CASTWGGGNQPQHF. CDR3 bases: TGTGCCAGCACCTGGGGGGGAGGCAATCAGCCCCAGCATTTT.

The chain is built from TRBV28 and TRBJ2-1, with 14 bases identical to TRBD2. The CDR3 contains 17 residues. CDR1 MDHEN and CDR2 SYDVKM come from the germline V gene. V lost 1 base and J lost 7; bases outside the gene matches: 6. CDR3 in DNA: TGTGCCAGCAGTTTATACCCCGGGACTAGCGGGAGAAATGAGCAGTTCTTC. It is translated as CASSLYPGTSGRNEQFF.

The CDR3 is CASSGVAGVNEQFF. In DNA, the CDR3 is TGTGCCAGCAGTGGGGTAGCGGGAGTAAATGAGCAGTTCTTC. The chain links TRBV6-6 to TRBJ2-1; 9 nucleotides align to TRBD2. The J segment lost 7 bases and the V segment lost 5 bases, leaving 6 bases of the junction unmatched. Germline V gene data show CDR1 as MNHNY and CDR2 as SVGAGI (reference sequence). The CDR3 sequence is 14 residues long.

V gene TRBV4-2 combines with J gene TRBJ2-1, with D tentatively TRBD2 (5 bases). V gave up 0 bases and J gave up 6 bases, with 18 bases separating them. Germline values: CDR1 LGHNA, CDR2 YNFKEQ. CDR3 length equals 17 residues. Here the CDR3 DNA reads TGTGCCAGCAGCCAAGATGTAGGCCGGGAATCTGGCAATGAGCAGTTCTTC. Residues: CASSQDVGRESGNEQFF.

The J gene is TRBJ2-7, the V gene TRBV18; 9 positions agree with TRBD1. After removal of 6 bases from V and 5 bases from J, the junction contained 11 bases not matched to a gene. The CDR3 contains 15 residues. CDR1 is KGHSH and CDR2 is LQKENI in the germline V gene. The CDR3: CASSPFRGQGNEQYF. The CDR3 DNA sequence: TGTGCCAGCTCCCCATTTAGAGGACAGGGGAACGAGCAGTACTTC.

This clone was observed a few times. The chain joins TRBV6-1 to TRBJ2-2; no firm D call. CDR1 and CDR2 (germline): MNHNS, SASEGT. The CDR3 loop spans 11 amino acids. Trimming cost V 7 bases and J 4 bases, with 4 bases left between them. CDR3: CASIATGELFF. DNA for the CDR3: TGTGCCAGCATTGCCACCGGGGAGCTGTTTTTT.

The chain links TRBV7-2 to TRBJ1-1, with a tentative D call TRBD1 (6 bases). The CDR3 length is 17 residues. Germline CDR1 is SGHTA and CDR2 is FQGNSA. Trimming removed 8 bases at V and 0 bases at J, with 22 bases between. The chain's CDR3 is CASHKQGRVIMNTEAFF. Written as DNA, the CDR3 is TGTGCCAGCCACAAACAGGGCAGGGTAATTATGAACACTGAAGCTTTCTTT.

The rearrangement links TRBV5-1 to TRBJ2-7; TRBD2 matches 9 bases. The junction had 10 bases not matched to a gene; V was cut back by 4 bases and J by 5 bases. Germline V gene data show CDR1 as SGHRS and CDR2 as YFSETQ. The CDR3 totals 15 residues. The CDR3 here is CASSENSGSQNEQYF. The DNA of the CDR3 is TGCGCCAGCAGCGAAAATAGCGGGAGTCAGAACGAGCAGTACTTC.

About this clone itself: Compared with germline, one end of the junction differs, possibly owing to a read error. This chain connects TRBV6-1 to TRBJ1-4; TRBD1 aligns across 7 bases. There are 14 residues in the CDR3. Germline-derived CDR1 and CDR2 are MNHNS and SASEGT. CDR3 sequence reads: CAGRETGRNEKLFF. The CDR3 DNA is TGTGCCGGCAGGGAGACAGGGCGTAATGAAAAACTGTTTTTT.

CDR3 amino acids: CASSLGPEKLFF. The CDR3 DNA reads TGTGCCAGCAGCTTAGGTCCTGAAAAACTGTTTTTT. The V and J genes are TRBV11-2 and TRBJ1-4, with D unclear. Germline loops: CDR1 SGHAT, CDR2 FQNNGV. CDR3 size: 12 residues. Trimming took off 1 base at V and 7 bases at J, with 4 bases between the two ends.

This chain connects TRBV7-2 to TRBJ1-1; no clear D gene. Per germline, CDR1 SGHTA and CDR2 FQGNSA. V lost 1 base and J 0 bases, leaving 0 bases between the germline ends. This CDR3 has 12 residues. The CDR3 nucleotides are TGTGCCAGCAGCTTAGTGAACACTGAAGCTTTCTTT. Its protein product is CASSLVNTEAFF.